This paragraph covers one T cell receptor (beta chain) sequence. The clone's antigen remains unknown. Base-call qualities are not available, and no considerably larger clone is one nucleotide away. This entry belongs to a study of T cells in localized non-small cell lung cancer (TCRdb year 2020). A note on the overall study: T cell repertoires of 236 early-stage NSCLC patients were analyzed, with tumors being compared against uninvolved tumor-adjacent lungs. All 220 or so NSCLC patients in the cohort were treatment-naive and had localized lung tumors that were resected. A mean age of roughly 64 years was recorded for the NSCLC patients, of whom around 140 were male and some 100 were female. Points the paper makes about the study in general: Because multi-region tumor sequencing was not performed, intratumor heterogeneity could not be ruled out. A median of roughly 58 of the top 100 tumor clones were detected in paired uninvolved adjacent lung, and 28 of these tumor clones were also found among the top 100 clones of the paired uninvolved adjacent lung. Higher blood T cell density associated with longer overall survival, while higher adjacent-lung clonality associated with shorter survival. Uninvolved tumor-adjacent lung showed the highest T cell clonality, higher than tumor, which suggests more focused antigenic responses in the uninvolved tumor-adjacent lung. Because the study design was exploratory, TCR variables were selected using unadjusted p-values without false-discovery rate correction.

TCR beta CDR3 regions were sequenced from DNA using the immunoSEQ Assay. The source study handled its data this way. T cell density was computed as TCR beta template counts normalized to usable DNA estimated by amplifying housekeeping genes. Richness was estimated using the preseqR package, with extrapolation to 400,000 templates for PBMC samples and to 120,000 templates for tissue samples. Clonality was taken to be one minus Pielou's evenness. Differential abundance testing on productive amino-acid clonotypes, with a minimum total count of 5 and an alpha of 0.1, was used to identify tissue-enriched TCRs. The Jaccard Index and the Morisita Overlap Index were used to quantify repertoire overlap between compartments. GLIPH clustered TCR beta CDR3s with public tetramer-defined viral CDR3s; viral motifs required at least three viral sequences plus V-gene enrichment. What TCRdb holds here is the immuneACCESS table cut down to in-frame rearrangements. Part of the clones is not present; checked against another copy, under half of the missing clones reflect an unresolved V gene, and the others are unexplained. That table is the source of V, J and clone size, and D and trimming were worked out from the DNA. Recorded for this sample are almost 40,000 clones; 86% of them occurred a single time. The top ten hold 4.5% to 6% of the sample.

At diagnosis, peripheral blood, uninvolved tumor-adjacent lung and tumor were collected and stored as a combination of fresh-frozen and FFPE material. For TCR repertoire profiling, the blood samples were analyzed as peripheral blood mononuclear cells. CDR1 SQVTM and CDR2 ANQGSEA were looked up in the germline V gene. V is cut by 4 bases and J by 4 bases, and the space between the germline ends is 17 bases. Spanning cysteine to phenylalanine, the CDR3 consists of 14 amino acids. Left in the record is the CDR3 DNA by itself, 42 bases read in frame from the first base. The sequence derives from a male donor at least 60 years old with stage II lung adenocarcinoma. Material: peripheral blood mononuclear cells, obtained before any cancer treatment. The chain is encoded by TRBV29-1 joined to TRBJ2-7; the D gene could be either TRBD1 or TRBD2, each agreeing at 5 bases. The CDR3: CSVGRGAGGYEQYF. The bases are TGCAGCGTTGGTCGAGGGGCCGGTGGTTACGAGCAGTACTTC.